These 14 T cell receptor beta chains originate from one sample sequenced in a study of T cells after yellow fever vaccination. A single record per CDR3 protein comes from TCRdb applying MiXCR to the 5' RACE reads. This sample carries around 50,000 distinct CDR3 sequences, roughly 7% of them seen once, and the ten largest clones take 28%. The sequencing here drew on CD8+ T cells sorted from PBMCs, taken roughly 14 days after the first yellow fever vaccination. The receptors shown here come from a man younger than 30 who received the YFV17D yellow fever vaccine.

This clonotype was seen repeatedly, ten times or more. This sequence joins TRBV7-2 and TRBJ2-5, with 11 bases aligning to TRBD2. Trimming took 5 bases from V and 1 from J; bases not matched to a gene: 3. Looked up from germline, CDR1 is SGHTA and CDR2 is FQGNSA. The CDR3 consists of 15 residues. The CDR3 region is CASSVTSGVQETQYF. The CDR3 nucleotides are TGTGCCAGCAGCGTGACTAGCGGGGTCCAAGAGACCCAGTACTTC. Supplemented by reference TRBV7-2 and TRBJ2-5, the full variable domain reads GAGVSQSPSNKVTEKGKDVELRCDPISGHTALYWYRQSLGQGLEFLIYFQGNSAPDKSGLPSDRFSAERTGGSVSTLTIQRTQQEDSAVYLCASSVTSGVQETQYFGPGTRLLVL.

CDR3 sequence (DNA): TGTGCCAGCAGTTACGAAGTGGTAGATACGCAGTATTTT. This encodes CASSYEVVDTQYF. J is TRBJ2-3 and V is TRBV6-2 or TRBV6-3; no definite D call. This CDR3 has 13 amino acids. With 2 bases removed from V and 5 bases from J, the gap between germline ends came to 8 bases. Germline V gene lookup returns CDR1 MNHEY and CDR2 SVGEGT.

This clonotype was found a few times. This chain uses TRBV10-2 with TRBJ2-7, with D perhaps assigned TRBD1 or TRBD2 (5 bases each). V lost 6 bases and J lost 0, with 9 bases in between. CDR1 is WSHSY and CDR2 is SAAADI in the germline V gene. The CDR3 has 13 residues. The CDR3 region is CASRGDLSYEQYF. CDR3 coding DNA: TGCGCCAGCAGGGGGGACCTCTCCTACGAGCAGTACTTC.

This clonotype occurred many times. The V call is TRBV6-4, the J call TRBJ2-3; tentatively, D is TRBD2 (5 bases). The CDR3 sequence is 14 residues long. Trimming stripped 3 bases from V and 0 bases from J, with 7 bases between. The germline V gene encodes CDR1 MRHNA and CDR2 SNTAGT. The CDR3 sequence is CASSERGSTDTQYF. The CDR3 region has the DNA TGTGCCAGCAGTGAAAGAGGGAGCACAGATACGCAGTATTTT.

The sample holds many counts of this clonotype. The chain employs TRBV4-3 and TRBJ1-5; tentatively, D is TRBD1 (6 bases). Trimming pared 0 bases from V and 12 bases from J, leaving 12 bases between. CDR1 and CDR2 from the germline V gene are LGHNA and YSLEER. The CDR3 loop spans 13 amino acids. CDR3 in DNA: TGCGCCAGCAGCCAAGACCCAGGGGTAGGCCAGCATTTT. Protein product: CASSQDPGVGQHF.

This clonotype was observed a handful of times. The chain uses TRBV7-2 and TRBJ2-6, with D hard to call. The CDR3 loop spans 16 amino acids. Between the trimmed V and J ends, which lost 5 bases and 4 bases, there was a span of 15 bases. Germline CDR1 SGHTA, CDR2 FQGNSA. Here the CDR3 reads CASSPWTAQGANVLTF. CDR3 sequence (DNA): TGTGCCAGCAGCCCCTGGACCGCTCAGGGGGCCAACGTCCTGACTTTC. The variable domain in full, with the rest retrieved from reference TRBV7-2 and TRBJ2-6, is GAGVSQSPSNKVTEKGKDVELRCDPISGHTALYWYRQSLGQGLEFLIYFQGNSAPDKSGLPSDRFSAERTGGSVSTLTIQRTQQEDSAVYLCASSPWTAQGANVLTFGAGSRLTVL.

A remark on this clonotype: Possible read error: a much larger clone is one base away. The CDR3 nucleotides read TGTGCCATCAGTTCGCCGGGACAGGGCTACAGCTCCTACGAGCAGTACTTC. Its translation: CAISSPGQGYSSYEQYF. The chain employs TRBV6-2 or TRBV6-3 and TRBJ2-7; 9 nucleotides agree with TRBD1. The germline CDR1 and CDR2 sequences are MNHEY and SVGEGT. The CDR3 runs 17 residues.

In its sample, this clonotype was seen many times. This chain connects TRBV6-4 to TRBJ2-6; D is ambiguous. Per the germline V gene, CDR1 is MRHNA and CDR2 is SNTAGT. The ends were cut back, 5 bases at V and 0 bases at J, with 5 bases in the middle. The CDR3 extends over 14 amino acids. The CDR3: CASSQNSGANVLTF. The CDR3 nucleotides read TGTGCCAGCAGTCAAAACTCTGGGGCCAACGTCCTGACTTTC.

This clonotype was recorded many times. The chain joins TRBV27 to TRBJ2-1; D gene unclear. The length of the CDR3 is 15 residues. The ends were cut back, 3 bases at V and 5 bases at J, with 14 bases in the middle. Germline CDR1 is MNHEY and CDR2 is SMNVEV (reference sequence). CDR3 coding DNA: TGTGCCAGCAGTTTGACGGCAGGTACTAACAATGAGCAGTTCTTC. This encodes CASSLTAGTNNEQFF.

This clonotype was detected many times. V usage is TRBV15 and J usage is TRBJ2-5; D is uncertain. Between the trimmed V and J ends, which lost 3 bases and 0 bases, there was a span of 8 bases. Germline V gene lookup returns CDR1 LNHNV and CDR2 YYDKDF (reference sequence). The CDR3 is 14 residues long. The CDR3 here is CATSSGRDQETQYF. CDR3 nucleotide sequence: TGTGCCACCAGCAGCGGACGGGACCAAGAGACCCAGTACTTC.

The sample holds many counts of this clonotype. The chain's CDR3 is CSAREYNEQFF. CDR3 DNA sequence: TGCAGTGCTAGAGAGTACAATGAGCAGTTCTTC. This sequence joins TRBV20-1 and TRBJ2-1; D is uncertain. The germline CDR1 and CDR2 sequences are DFQATT and SNEGSKA (reference sequence). CDR3 size: 11 residues. V dropped 0 bases and J dropped 4 bases, with 1 base sitting between them.

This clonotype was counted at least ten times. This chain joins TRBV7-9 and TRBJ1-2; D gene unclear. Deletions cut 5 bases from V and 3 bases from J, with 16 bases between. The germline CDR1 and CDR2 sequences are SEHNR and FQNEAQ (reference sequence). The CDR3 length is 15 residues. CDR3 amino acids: CASSPSLEGDYGYTF. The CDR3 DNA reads TGTGCCAGCAGCCCGAGTCTAGAGGGCGACTATGGCTACACCTTC. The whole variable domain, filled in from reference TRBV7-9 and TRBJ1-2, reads DTGVSQNPRHKITKRGQNVTFRCDPISEHNRLYWYRQTLGQGPEFLTYFQNEAQLEKSRLLSDRFSAERPKGSFSTLEIQRTEQGDSAMYLCASSPSLEGDYGYTFGSGTRLTVV.

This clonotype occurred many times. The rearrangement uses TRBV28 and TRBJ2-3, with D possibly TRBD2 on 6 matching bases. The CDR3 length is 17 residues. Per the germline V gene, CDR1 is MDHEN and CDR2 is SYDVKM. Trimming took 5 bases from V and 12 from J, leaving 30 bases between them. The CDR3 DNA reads TGTGCCAGCAGTCCTCCGGCCGTGCTCTTAGGGAGGAGACCCCAGTATTTT. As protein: CASSPPAVLLGRRPQYF.

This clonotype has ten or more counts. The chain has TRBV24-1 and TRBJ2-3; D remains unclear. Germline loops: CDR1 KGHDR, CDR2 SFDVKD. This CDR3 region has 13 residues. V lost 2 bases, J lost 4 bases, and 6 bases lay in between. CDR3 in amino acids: CATSDYVPDTQYF. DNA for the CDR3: TGTGCCACCAGTGATTACGTACCAGATACGCAGTATTTT.